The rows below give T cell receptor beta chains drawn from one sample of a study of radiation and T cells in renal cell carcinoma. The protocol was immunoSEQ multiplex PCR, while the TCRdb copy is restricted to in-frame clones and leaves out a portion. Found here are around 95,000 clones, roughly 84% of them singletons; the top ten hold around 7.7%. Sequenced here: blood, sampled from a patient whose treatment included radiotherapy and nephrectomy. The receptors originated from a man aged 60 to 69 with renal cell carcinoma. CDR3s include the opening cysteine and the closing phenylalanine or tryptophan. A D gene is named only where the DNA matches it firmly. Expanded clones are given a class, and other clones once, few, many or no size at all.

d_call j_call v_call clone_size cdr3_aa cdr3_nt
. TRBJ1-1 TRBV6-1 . CASSEFTDYTEAFF TGTGCCAGCAGTGAATTTACAGACTACACTGAAGCTTTCTTT
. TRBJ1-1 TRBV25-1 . CASSEWGQNTEAFF TGTGCCAGCAGTGAATGGGGACAGAACACTGAAGCTTTCTTT
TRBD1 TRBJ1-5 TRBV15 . CATSTDRGYSNQPQHF TGTGCCACCAGCACCGACAGGGGTTATAGCAATCAGCCCCAGCATTTT
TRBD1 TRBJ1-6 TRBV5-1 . CASSLLTGGVNNSPLHF TGCGCCAGCAGCTTACTGACAGGGGGCGTCAACAATTCACCCCTCCACTTT
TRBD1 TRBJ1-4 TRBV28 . CASSWTGPLANEKLFF TGTGCCAGCAGTTGGACAGGACCTCTGGCTAATGAAAAACTGTTTTTT
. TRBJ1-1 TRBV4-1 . CASSQVGGVGTEAFF TGCGCCAGCAGCCAAGTTGGAGGGGTTGGCACTGAAGCTTTCTTT
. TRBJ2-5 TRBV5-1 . CASSGMEGETQYF TGCGCCAGCAGCGGCATGGAGGGAGAGACCCAGTACTTC
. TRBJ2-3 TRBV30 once CAWSRGYVTQYF TGTGCCTGGAGTCGGGGGTACGTTACGCAGTATTTT
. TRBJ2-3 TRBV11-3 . CASSKGGSTDTQYF TGTGCCAGCAGCAAAGGGGGGTCCACAGATACGCAGTATTTT
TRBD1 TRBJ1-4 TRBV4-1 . CASSLRQGAFNEKLFF TGCGCCAGCAGCCTGAGGCAGGGGGCCTTTAATGAAAAACTGTTTTTT
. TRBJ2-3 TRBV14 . CASSPSWTVSTDTQYF TGTGCCAGCAGCCCCAGCTGGACAGTTAGCACAGATACGCAGTATTTT
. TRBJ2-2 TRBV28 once CASSFQGNTGELFF TGTGCCAGCAGTTTTCAGGGGAACACCGGGGAGCTGTTTTTT
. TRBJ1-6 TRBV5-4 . CASSLMGGNNSPLHF TGTGCCAGCAGCTTGATGGGGGGGAATAATTCACCCCTCCACTTT
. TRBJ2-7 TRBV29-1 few CSVAFGTASSDEQYF TGCAGCGTTGCCTTCGGGACGGCCTCCTCGGACGAGCAGTACTTC
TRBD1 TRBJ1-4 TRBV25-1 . CASRLTGGAGEKLFF TGTGCCAGCAGATTGACAGGGGGCGCGGGGGAAAAACTGTTTTTT
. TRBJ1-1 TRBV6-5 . CASSYGIGVATEAFF TGTGCCAGCAGTTACGGGATAGGGGTGGCGACTGAAGCTTTCTTT